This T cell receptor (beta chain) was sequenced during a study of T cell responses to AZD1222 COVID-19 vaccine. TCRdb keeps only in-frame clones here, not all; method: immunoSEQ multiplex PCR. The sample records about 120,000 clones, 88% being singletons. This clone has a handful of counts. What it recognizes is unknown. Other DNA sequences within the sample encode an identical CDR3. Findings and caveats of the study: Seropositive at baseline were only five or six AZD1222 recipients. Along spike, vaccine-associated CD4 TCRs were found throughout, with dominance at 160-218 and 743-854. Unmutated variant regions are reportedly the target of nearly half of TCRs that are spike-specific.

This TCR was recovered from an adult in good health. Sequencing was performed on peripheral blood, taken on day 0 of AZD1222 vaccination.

The CDR3 here is CASSLGGLGEKLFF. CDR3 coding DNA: TGTGCCAGCAGCTTAGGGGGGCTAGGAGAAAAACTGTTTTTT. The V call is TRBV11-2, the J call TRBJ1-4; maybe TRBD1 (6 bases). Per the germline V gene, CDR1 is SGHAT and CDR2 is FQNNGV. Trimming took off 1 base at V and 8 bases at J, with 11 bases between the two ends. This CDR3 has 14 amino acids.